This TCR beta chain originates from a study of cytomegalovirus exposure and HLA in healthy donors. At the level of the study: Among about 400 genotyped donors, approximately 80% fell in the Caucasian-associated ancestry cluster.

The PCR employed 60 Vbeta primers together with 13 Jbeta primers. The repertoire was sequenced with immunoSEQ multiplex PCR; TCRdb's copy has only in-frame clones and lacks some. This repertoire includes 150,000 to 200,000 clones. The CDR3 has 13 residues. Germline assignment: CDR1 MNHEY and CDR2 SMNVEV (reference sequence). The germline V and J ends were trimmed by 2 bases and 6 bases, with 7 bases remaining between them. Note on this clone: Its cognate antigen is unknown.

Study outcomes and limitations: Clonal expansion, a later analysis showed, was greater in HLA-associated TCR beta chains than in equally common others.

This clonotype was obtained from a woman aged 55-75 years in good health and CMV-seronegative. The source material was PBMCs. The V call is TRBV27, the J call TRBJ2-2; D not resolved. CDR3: CASSLLGAGELFF. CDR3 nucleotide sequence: TGTGCCAGCAGTTTACTTGGAGCCGGGGAGCTGTTTTTT.